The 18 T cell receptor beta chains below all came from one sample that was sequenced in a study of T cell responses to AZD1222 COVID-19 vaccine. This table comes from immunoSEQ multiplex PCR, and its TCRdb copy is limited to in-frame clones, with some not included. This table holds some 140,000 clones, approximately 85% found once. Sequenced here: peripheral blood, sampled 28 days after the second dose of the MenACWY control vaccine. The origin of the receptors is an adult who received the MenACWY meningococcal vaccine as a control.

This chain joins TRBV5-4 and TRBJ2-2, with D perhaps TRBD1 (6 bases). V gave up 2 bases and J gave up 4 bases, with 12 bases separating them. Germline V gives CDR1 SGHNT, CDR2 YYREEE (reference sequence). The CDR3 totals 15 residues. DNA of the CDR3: TGTGCCAGCAGCTTCGTGACAGGAGGCACCGGGGAGCTGTTTTTT. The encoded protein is CASSFVTGGTGELFF.

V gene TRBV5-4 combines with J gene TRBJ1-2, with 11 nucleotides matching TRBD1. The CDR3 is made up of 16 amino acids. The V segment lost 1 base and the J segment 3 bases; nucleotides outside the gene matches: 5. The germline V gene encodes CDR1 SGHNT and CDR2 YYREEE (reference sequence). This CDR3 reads CASSLIGTGGDYGYTF. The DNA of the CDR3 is TGTGCCAGCAGCTTGATCGGGACAGGGGGGGACTATGGCTACACCTTC.

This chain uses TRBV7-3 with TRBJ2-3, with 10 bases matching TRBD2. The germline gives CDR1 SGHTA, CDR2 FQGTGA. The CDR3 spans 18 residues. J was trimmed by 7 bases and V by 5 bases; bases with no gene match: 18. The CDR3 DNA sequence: TGTGCCAGCAGCCCGGGTCTGGGAAGCGGGAGGGTTGATAATACGCAGTATTTT. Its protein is CASSPGLGSGRVDNTQYF.

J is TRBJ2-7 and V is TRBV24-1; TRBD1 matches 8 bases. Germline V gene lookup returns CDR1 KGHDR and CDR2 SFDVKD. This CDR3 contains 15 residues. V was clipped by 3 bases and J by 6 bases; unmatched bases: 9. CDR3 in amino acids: CATSDPGTGLGEQYF. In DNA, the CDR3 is TGTGCCACCAGTGATCCCGGGACAGGTTTGGGCGAGCAGTACTTC.

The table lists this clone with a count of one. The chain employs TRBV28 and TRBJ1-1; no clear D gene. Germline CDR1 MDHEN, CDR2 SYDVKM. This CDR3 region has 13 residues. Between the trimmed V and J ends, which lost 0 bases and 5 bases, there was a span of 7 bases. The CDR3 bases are TGTGCCAGCAGTTTATGGGCCAGGACTGAAGCTTTCTTT. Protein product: CASSLWARTEAFF.

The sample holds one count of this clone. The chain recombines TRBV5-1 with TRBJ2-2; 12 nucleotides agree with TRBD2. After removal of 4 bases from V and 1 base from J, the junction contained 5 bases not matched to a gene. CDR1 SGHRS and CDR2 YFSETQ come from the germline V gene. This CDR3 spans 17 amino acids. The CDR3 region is CASSPPGLAGNTGELFF. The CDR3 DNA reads TGCGCCAGCAGCCCCCCGGGACTAGCGGGGAACACCGGGGAGCTGTTTTTT.

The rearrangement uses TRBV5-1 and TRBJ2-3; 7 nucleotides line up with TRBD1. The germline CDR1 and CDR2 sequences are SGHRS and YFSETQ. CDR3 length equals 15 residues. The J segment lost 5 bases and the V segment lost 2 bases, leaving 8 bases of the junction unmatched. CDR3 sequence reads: CASSFVGQALDTQYF. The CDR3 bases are TGCGCCAGCAGCTTTGTCGGACAGGCCTTAGATACGCAGTATTTT.

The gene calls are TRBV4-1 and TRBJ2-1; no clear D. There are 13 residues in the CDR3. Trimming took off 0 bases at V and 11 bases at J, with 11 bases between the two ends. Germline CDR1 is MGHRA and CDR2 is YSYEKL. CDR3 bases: TGCGCCAGCAGCCAAGATCCCCGGGTCCAGCAGTTCTTC. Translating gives CASSQDPRVQQFF.

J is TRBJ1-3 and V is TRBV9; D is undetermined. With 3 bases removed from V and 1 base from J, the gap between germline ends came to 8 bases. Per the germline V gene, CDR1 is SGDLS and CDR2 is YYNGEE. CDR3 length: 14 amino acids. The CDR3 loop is CASSGGGSGNTIYF. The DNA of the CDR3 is TGTGCCAGCAGCGGCGGCGGGTCTGGAAACACCATATATTTT. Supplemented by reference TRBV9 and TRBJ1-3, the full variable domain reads DSGVTQTPKHLITATGQRVTLRCSPRSGDLSVYWYQQSLDQGLQFLIQYYNGEERAKGNILERFSAQQFPDLHSELNLSSLELGDSALYFCASSGGGSGNTIYFGEGSWLTVV.

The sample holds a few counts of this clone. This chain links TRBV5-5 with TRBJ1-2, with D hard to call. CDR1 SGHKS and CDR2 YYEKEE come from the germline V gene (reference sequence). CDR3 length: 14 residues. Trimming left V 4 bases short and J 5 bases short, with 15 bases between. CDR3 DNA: TGTGCCAGCAGCCCCTACGACGGAGTTTATGGCTACACCTTC. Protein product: CASSPYDGVYGYTF.

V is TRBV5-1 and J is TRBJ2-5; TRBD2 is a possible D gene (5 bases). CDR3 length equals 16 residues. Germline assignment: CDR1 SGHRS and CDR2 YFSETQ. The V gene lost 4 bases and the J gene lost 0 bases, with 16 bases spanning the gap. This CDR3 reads CASSQATRADQETQYF. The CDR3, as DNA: TGCGCCAGCAGCCAGGCGACAAGAGCGGACCAAGAGACCCAGTACTTC.

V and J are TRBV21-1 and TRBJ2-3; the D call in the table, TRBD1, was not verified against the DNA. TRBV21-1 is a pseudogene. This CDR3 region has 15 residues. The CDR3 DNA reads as TGTGCCAGCAGCAAAGAGGACAGGAGTAAGGATACGCAGTATTTT. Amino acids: CASSKEDRSKDTQYF.

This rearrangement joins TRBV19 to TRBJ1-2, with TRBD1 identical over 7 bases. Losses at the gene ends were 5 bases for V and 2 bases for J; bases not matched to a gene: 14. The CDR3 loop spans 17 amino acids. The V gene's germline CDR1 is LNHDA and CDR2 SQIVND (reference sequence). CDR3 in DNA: TGTGCCAGTAGTCAATCCGGGACAGCCTACCCCAACTATGGCTACACCTTC. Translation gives CASSQSGTAYPNYGYTF.

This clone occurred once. The CDR3 DNA reads as TGTGCCAGCAGTTTGAAAGTAAATCAGCCCCAGCATTTT. This codes for CASSLKVNQPQHF. V is TRBV27 and J is TRBJ1-5; no clear D gene. Trimming cost V 3 bases and J 4 bases, with 7 bases left between them. Germline CDR1 and CDR2: MNHEY and SMNVEV (reference sequence). CDR3 length: 13 residues.

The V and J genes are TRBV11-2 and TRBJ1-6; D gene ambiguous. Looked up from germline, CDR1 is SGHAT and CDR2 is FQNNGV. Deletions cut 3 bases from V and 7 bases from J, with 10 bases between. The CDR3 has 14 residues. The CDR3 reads CASSFSALNSPLHF. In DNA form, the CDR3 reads TGTGCCAGCAGCTTCTCTGCATTGAATTCACCCCTCCACTTT.

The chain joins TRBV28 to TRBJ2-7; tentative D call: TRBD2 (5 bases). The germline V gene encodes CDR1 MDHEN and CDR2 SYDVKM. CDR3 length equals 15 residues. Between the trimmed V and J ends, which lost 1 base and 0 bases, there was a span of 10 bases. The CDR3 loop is CASSLYAGRSYEQYV. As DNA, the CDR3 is TGTGCCAGCAGTTTATACGCGGGCCGCTCCTACGAGCAGTACGTC.

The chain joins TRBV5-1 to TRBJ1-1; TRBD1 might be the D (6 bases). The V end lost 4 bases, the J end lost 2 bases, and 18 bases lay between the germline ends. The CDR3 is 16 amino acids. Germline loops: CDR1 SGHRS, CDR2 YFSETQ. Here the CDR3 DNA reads TGCGCCAGCAGCCCCCCGGGTGGGGGGCTAAACACTGAAGCTTTCTTT. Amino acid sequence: CASSPPGGGLNTEAFF.

The CDR3 DNA follows: TGTGCCAGCAGCTTAGATGGAGCGTGGGGCGCTTACAATGAGCAGTTCTTC. As protein: CASSLDGAWGAYNEQFF. The V and J genes are TRBV11-3 and TRBJ2-1, with D possibly TRBD1 on 5 matching bases. This CDR3 contains 17 residues. V lost 0 bases to trimming and J lost 4 bases, with 16 bases between them. CDR1 SGHNT and CDR2 YENEEA come from the germline V gene.